The 18 T cell receptor beta chains below come from one sample, sequenced in a study of response to subunit inactivated influenza vaccine. Each CDR3 protein gets one entry after TCRdb re-called the RT-PCR reads with MiXCR. The sample has around 530,000 distinct CDR3 sequences; 12% are singletons. The sample here was PBMCs from blood, taken on the day of vaccination. These receptors all come from a man aged 50-59 years who received an inactivated influenza vaccine.

This clonotype came up a few times. The chain joins TRBV4-3 to TRBJ2-6; TRBD1 might be the D (5 bases). CDR1 LGHNA and CDR2 YSLEER come from the germline V gene. Trimming pared 1 base from V and 4 bases from J, leaving 11 bases between. The CDR3 covers 16 residues. This CDR3 is CASSQGRQSGANVLTF. The CDR3 nucleotides are TGCGCCAGCAGCCAAGGGAGACAGTCCGGGGCCAACGTCCTGACTTTC.

The gene calls are TRBV29-1 and TRBJ2-5; weak D call: TRBD1 (5 bases). The CDR3 runs 12 residues. Trimming left V 6 bases short and J 7 bases short, with 15 bases between. CDR1 is SQVTM, CDR2 ANQGSEA, per germline. CDR3 DNA: TGCAGCGTAGCGACAGAGCCTCGGACCCAGTACTTC. Protein sequence: CSVATEPRTQYF.

This clonotype was seen many times. The rearrangement joins TRBV2 to TRBJ2-2; D gene ambiguous. The length of the CDR3 is 13 residues. Per germline, CDR1 SNHLY and CDR2 FYNNEI. Trimming removed 1 base from V and 7 bases from J, with 7 bases in between. The CDR3: CASSEGKIGELFF. CDR3 nucleotide sequence: TGTGCCAGCAGTGAAGGGAAGATCGGGGAGCTGTTTTTT.

The sample holds many counts of this clonotype. The rearrangement uses TRBV9 and TRBJ2-5; tentatively, D is TRBD1 (5 bases). Germline CDR1 and CDR2: SGDLS and YYNGEE. V lost 0 bases and J 5 bases, leaving 14 bases between the germline ends. The length of the CDR3 is 15 residues. CDR3 loop: CASSVVGRRDETQYF. Here the CDR3 DNA reads TGTGCCAGCAGCGTAGTGGGTCGCAGGGATGAGACCCAGTACTTC.

This clonotype was counted between two and nine times. The rearrangement uses TRBV7-2 and TRBJ2-7; D may be TRBD2 (5 bases). CDR3 length: 14 amino acids. Germline assignment: CDR1 SGHTA and CDR2 FQGNSA. Trimming shortened V by 5 bases and J by 3 bases, and 14 bases separated the two germline ends. CDR3 amino acids: CASSLGVELYEQYF. DNA of the CDR3: TGTGCCAGCAGCCTGGGAGTGGAACTCTACGAGCAGTACTTC. The complete variable domain, with remaining parts taken from reference TRBV7-2 and TRBJ2-7, reads GAGVSQSPSNKVTEKGKDVELRCDPISGHTALYWYRQSLGQGLEFLIYFQGNSAPDKSGLPSDRFSAERTGGSVSTLTIQRTQQEDSAVYLCASSLGVELYEQYFGPGTRLTVT.

This clonotype has just a few counts. The chain carries TRBV12-3 or TRBV12-4 and TRBJ2-5, with D possibly being TRBD1 (6 bases). V lost 5 bases, J lost 5 bases, and 15 bases lay in between. There are 14 residues in the CDR3. As DNA, the CDR3 is TGTGCCAGCAGTCCAACAGGGTTAAGGGAGACCCAGTACTTC. This translates into CASSPTGLRETQYF.

This clonotype appeared a few times. Here the CDR3 reads CASSLLSTSSYNEQFF. The CDR3 DNA reads TGTGCCAGCAGCTTATTGAGTACGAGCTCCTACAATGAGCAGTTCTTC. The chain recombines TRBV7-2 with TRBJ2-1; D is unresolved. The V end lost 2 bases, the J end lost 0 bases, and 11 bases lay between the germline ends. The CDR3 sequence is 16 residues long. The V gene's germline CDR1 is SGHTA and CDR2 FQGNSA.

This sequence joins TRBV6-5 and TRBJ2-3; 11 bases agree with TRBD2. Losses at the gene ends were 6 bases for V and 5 bases for J; bases not matched to a gene: 7. CDR3 length: 15 amino acids. The V gene's germline CDR1 is MNHEY and CDR2 SVGAGI. The CDR3 loop is CASSLAGGPIDTQYF. CDR3 in DNA: TGTGCCAGCAGCTTAGCGGGGGGGCCGATAGATACGCAGTATTTT.

The genes are TRBV30 and TRBJ2-2; TRBD1 or TRBD2 may be the D gene (5 bases each). V lost 1 base to trimming and J lost 6 bases, with 15 bases between them. The CDR3 extends over 15 amino acids. The V gene's germline CDR1 is GTSNPN and CDR2 SVGIG (reference sequence). The CDR3 here is CAWSAGTPFAGELFF. The CDR3, as DNA: TGTGCCTGGAGTGCTGGGACCCCTTTCGCCGGGGAGCTGTTTTTT.

This clonotype has just a few counts. This chain uses TRBV12-3 or TRBV12-4 with TRBJ2-2, with 9 bases fitting TRBD1. Germline trimming cut 6 bases from V and 3 bases from J; bases unmatched to any gene: 11. This CDR3 has 17 residues. The CDR3 nucleotides read TGTGCCAGCAGAGACTCCGGGACAGGGTTTTACACCGGGGAGCTGTTTTTT. It is translated as CASRDSGTGFYTGELFF.

The chain links TRBV7-2 to TRBJ2-7; D is unclear. CDR1 and CDR2 (germline): SGHTA, FQGNSA. V was cut by 6 bases and J by 2 bases, with 8 bases left in between. The CDR3 has 12 residues. The CDR3 sequence is CASRGPTYEQYF. The CDR3 bases are TGTGCCAGCAGGGGTCCTACCTACGAGCAGTACTTC.

The CDR3 DNA sequence: TGTGCCAGCAGCTACCTTCTAACAGGTACCTACGAGCAGTACTTC. Translation gives CASSYLLTGTYEQYF. This chain connects TRBV13 to TRBJ2-7, with a possible D match to TRBD1 (5 bases). In germline, CDR1 is PRHDT, CDR2 FYEKMQ (reference sequence). The V end lost 4 bases, the J end lost 2 bases, and 15 bases lay between the germline ends. The CDR3 runs to 15 residues.

A few counts support this clonotype. V gene TRBV20-1 combines with J gene TRBJ2-1; D gene unclear. The CDR3 length is 14 residues. CDR1 is DFQATT, CDR2 SNEGSKA, per germline (reference sequence). V gave up 3 bases and J gave up 5 bases, with 14 bases separating them. The CDR3 sequence: CSASKGSTHNEQFF. Here the CDR3 DNA reads TGCAGTGCTAGTAAGGGCTCAACTCACAATGAGCAGTTCTTC.

This clonotype was detected ten times or more. J is TRBJ2-1 and V is TRBV6-1; 7 bases are shared with TRBD2. Germline CDR1 MNHNS, CDR2 SASEGT. Losses at the gene ends were 7 bases for V and 2 bases for J; bases not matched to a gene: 8. The CDR3 is made up of 15 amino acids. Written as DNA, the CDR3 is TGTGCCAGCAAATTTGAGCGGGGCCCCTACAATGAGCAGTTCTTC. This sequence encodes CASKFERGPYNEQFF.

This clonotype showed up just a few times. The J gene is TRBJ2-7, the V gene TRBV5-1; D is uncertain. Per germline, CDR1 SGHRS and CDR2 YFSETQ. Deletions cut 0 bases from V and 6 bases from J, with 10 bases between. The CDR3 runs to 13 residues. The CDR3 loop is CASSLDRRGEQYF. In DNA, the CDR3 is TGCGCCAGCAGCTTGGACAGAAGAGGCGAGCAGTACTTC.

This clonotype was observed a handful of times. The chain combines TRBV20-1 with TRBJ2-1; TRBD1 aligns across 8 bases. Germline assignment: CDR1 DFQATT and CDR2 SNEGSKA (reference sequence). J gave up 8 bases and V 3 bases, and 9 bases lay outside the gene matches. This CDR3 is built from 14 residues. CDR3 DNA: TGCAGTGCTAGTCGAGACAGGGGTTTCCATGAGCAGTTCTTC. Its protein product is CSASRDRGFHEQFF.

This clonotype showed up just a few times. This chain joins TRBV27 and TRBJ1-6; TRBD1 matches 9 bases. The CDR3 sequence is 15 residues long. CDR1 MNHEY and CDR2 SMNVEV come from the germline V gene (reference sequence). The trim removed 3 bases at V and 9 bases at J, leaving 6 bases unmatched. The DNA of the CDR3 is TGTGCCAGCAGTTTCTCAGGACAGGGGTTTTCACCCCTCCACTTT. It encodes CASSFSGQGFSPLHF.

The chain joins TRBV6-1 to TRBJ2-1; D unclear. The V gene lost 8 bases and the J gene lost 0 bases, with 11 bases spanning the gap. Per the germline V gene, CDR1 is MNHNS and CDR2 is SASEGT. The CDR3 totals 14 residues. The CDR3 is CASSNSYSYNEQFF. The CDR3 DNA reads as TGTGCCAGCTCAAACTCCTACTCCTACAATGAGCAGTTCTTC.